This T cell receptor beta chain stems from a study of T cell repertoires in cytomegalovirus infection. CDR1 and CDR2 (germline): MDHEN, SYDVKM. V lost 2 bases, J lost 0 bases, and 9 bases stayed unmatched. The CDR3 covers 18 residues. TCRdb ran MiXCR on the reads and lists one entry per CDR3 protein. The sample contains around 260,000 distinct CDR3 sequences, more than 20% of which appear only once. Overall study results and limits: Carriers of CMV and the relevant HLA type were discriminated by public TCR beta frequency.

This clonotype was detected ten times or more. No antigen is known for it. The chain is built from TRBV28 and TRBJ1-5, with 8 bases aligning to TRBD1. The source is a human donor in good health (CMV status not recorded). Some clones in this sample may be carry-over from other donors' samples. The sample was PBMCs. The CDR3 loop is CASSLPDRGPGSNQPQHF. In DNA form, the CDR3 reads TGTGCCAGCAGTTTACCCGACAGGGGTCCCGGTAGCAATCAGCCCCAGCATTTT.